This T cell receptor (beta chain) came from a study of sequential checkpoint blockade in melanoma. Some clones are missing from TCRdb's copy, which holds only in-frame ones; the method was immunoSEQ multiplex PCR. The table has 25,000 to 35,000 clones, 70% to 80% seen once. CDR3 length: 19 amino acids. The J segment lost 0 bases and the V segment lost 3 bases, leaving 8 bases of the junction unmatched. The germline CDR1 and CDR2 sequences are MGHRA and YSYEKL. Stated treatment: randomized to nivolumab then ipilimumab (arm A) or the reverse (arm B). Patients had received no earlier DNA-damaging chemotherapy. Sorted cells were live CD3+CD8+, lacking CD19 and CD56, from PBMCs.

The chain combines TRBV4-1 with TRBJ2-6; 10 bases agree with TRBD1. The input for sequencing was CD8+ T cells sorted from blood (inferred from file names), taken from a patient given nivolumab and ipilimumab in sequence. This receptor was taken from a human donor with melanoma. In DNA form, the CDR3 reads TGCGCCAGCAGCCAGCGGAGGACAGGGGGAAACTCTGGGGCCAACGTCCTGACTTTC. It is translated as CASSQRRTGGNSGANVLTF.